This TCR beta chain was observed in a study of blood T cell repertoires in COVID-19. The wider study: Italy, Spain and the United States were the sources of the convalescent and acute COVID-19 samples. Sources were T cells, B-cell-depleted T cells, or PBMCs; the material itself was cDNA or gDNA.

This clone has just one count. Per the authors' pipeline: Estimates of nucleated cell counts were drawn from the amplification of reference gene primers. The data were produced by immunoSEQ multiplex PCR, yet TCRdb's version contains in-frame clones alone and is incomplete. V and J calls plus clone size are reproduced from that table; the DNA served to infer D and trimming. The sample lists more than 95,000 clones; less than 90% were seen once. Trimming pared 5 bases from V and 8 bases from J, leaving 12 bases between. The CDR3 is 13 amino acids. CDR1 is SGHAT, CDR2 FQDESV, per germline (reference sequence).

Material: peripheral blood. The TCR originated in a human donor in a cohort sampled during active COVID-19. This chain links TRBV11-1 with TRBJ1-4; D ambiguous. The CDR3 bases are TGTGCCAGCAGCCAGACTACCATGGAAAAACTGTTTTTT. As protein: CASSQTTMEKLFF. Together with reference TRBV11-1 and TRBJ1-4, the CDR3 gives the full variable domain: EAEVAQSPRYKITEKSQAVAFWCDPISGHATLYWYRQILGQGPELLVQFQDESVVDDSQLPKDRFSAERLKGVDSTLKIQPAELGDSAMYLCASSQTTMEKLFFGSGTQLSVL.